The 17 T cell receptor beta chains below all came from one sample that was sequenced in a study of blood T cell repertoires in COVID-19. Sequencing was performed with immunoSEQ multiplex PCR; in TCRdb, only in-frame clones are kept and a portion is missing. The table records 95,000 to 110,000 clones, about three quarters of them present only once. Input material: peripheral blood. Receptors were obtained from a man between 65 and 85 years old with acute or convalescent COVID-19.

The table lists this clone with a few counts. The gene calls are TRBV2 and TRBJ2-3, with TRBD2 matching 9 bases. Trimming removed 6 bases from V and 2 bases from J; junction bases left unmatched: 9. The CDR3 is 16 residues long. CDR1 and CDR2 from the germline V gene are SNHLY and FYNNEI. CDR3 sequence reads: CASRFWRGGPTDTQYF. CDR3 in DNA: TGTGCCAGCAGGTTCTGGCGGGGGGGCCCCACAGATACGCAGTATTTT.

The V and J genes are TRBV7-3 and TRBJ1-1; maybe TRBD1 (5 bases). The CDR3 runs 15 residues. The germline V gene has CDR1 SGHTA and CDR2 FQGTGA. V lost 5 bases and J lost 3, with 16 bases in between. CDR3 sequence reads: CASSPGGVADTEAFF. The CDR3, as DNA: TGTGCCAGCAGCCCCGGGGGTGTTGCGGACACTGAAGCTTTCTTT.

V and J are TRBV3-1 (or the pseudogene TRBV3-2) and TRBJ2-2, with TRBD2 matching over 7 bases. This CDR3 is 17 amino acids long. Germline V lookup: CDR1 LGHDT, CDR2 YNNKEL (reference sequence). Trimming took 5 bases from V and 0 from J; bases not matched to a gene: 9. CDR3 region: CASSYSGSRSNTGELFF. The CDR3 DNA reads TGTGCCAGCAGCTATAGCGGGTCAAGATCGAACACCGGGGAGCTGTTTTTT.

This chain uses TRBV11-3 with TRBJ2-1; 8 nucleotides align to TRBD1. CDR1 and CDR2 from the germline V gene are SGHNT and YENEEA. Trimming took 5 bases from V and 12 from J; bases not matched to a gene: 9. The CDR3 has 13 residues. CDR3 in DNA: TGTGCCAGCAGCCTCGAGACAGGGGCGCGGCAGTTCTTC. Translating gives CASSLETGARQFF.

V usage is TRBV10-1 and J usage is TRBJ1-1; a possible D gene is TRBD1 (6 bases). The CDR3 sequence is 14 residues long. Trimming took off 6 bases at V and 1 base at J, with 12 bases between the two ends. Per the germline V gene, CDR1 is WNHNN and CDR2 is SYGVQD (reference sequence). The DNA of the CDR3 is TGCGCCAGCAGGGACAGTACTTCGAACACTGAAGCTTTCTTT. This translates into CASRDSTSNTEAFF.

Only one count was recorded for this clone. V gene TRBV6-5 combines with J gene TRBJ1-2, with D possibly being TRBD1 (5 bases). In germline, CDR1 is MNHEY, CDR2 SVGAGI. The CDR3 runs to 12 residues. Here the CDR3 reads CAGEGSIYGYTF. The CDR3 DNA reads as TGTGCGGGGGAGGGCAGCATCTATGGCTACACCTTC.

V gene TRBV19 combines with J gene TRBJ2-3; D is unclear. Germline V gene data show CDR1 as LNHDA and CDR2 as SQIVND (reference sequence). The CDR3 loop spans 11 amino acids. Trimming took off 3 bases at V and 4 bases at J, with 2 bases between the two ends. The CDR3 DNA reads TGTGCCAGTAGTATCGCAGATACGCAGTATTTT. Protein: CASSIADTQYF.

The chain is built from TRBV5-6 and TRBJ1-5; the D gene is possibly TRBD1 (5 bases). The CDR3 covers 14 residues. The V gene lost 4 bases and the J gene lost 3 bases, with 11 bases spanning the gap. Germline CDR1 reads SGHDT; CDR2 reads YYEEEE. The CDR3 bases are TGTGCCAGCAGCCGGGGGGAAATCAATCAGCCCCAGCATTTT. This encodes CASSRGEINQPQHF.

The chain couples TRBV25-1 to TRBJ1-1; 12 bases agree with TRBD1. The CDR3 extends over 16 amino acids. V dropped 2 bases and J dropped 5; count of bases not matched to a gene: 6. Germline V lookup: CDR1 MGHDK, CDR2 SYGVNS. CDR3 amino acids: CASSEGTGGIGTEAFF. CDR3 bases: TGTGCCAGCAGTGAAGGGACAGGGGGCATCGGGACTGAAGCTTTCTTT.

The J gene is TRBJ2-3, the V gene TRBV5-4, with a tentative D call TRBD1 (6 bases). Germline lookup yields CDR1 SGHNT and CDR2 YYREEE (reference sequence). The CDR3 sequence is 16 residues long. Between the trimmed V and J ends, which lost 5 bases and 1 base, there was a span of 17 bases. CDR3 bases: TGTGCCAGCAGTAAACCGCAGGGGACCGGCACAGATACGCAGTATTTT. It yields the protein CASSKPQGTGTDTQYF.

For this clone: Other DNA sequences in the same sample also yield this CDR3. This rearrangement joins TRBV19 to TRBJ1-1, with 8 bases identical to TRBD1. Losses at the gene ends were 6 bases for V and 0 bases for J; bases not matched to a gene: 6. The CDR3 length is 15 residues. Germline assignment: CDR1 LNHDA and CDR2 SQIVND (reference sequence). The CDR3 reads CASSRTGSVNTEAFF. CDR3 nucleotide sequence: TGTGCCAGTAGCAGGACAGGGAGCGTGAACACTGAAGCTTTCTTT.

The rearrangement uses TRBV2 and TRBJ2-7, with 10 bases matching TRBD2. Trimming cost V 4 bases and J 0 bases; bases outside gene matches: 3. Germline V gene sequence: CDR1 SNHLY, CDR2 FYNNEI. This CDR3 is 15 amino acids long. The CDR3 is CASSVERGGSYEQYF. The CDR3 coding sequence is TGTGCCAGCAGTGTTGAGCGGGGGGGCTCCTACGAGCAGTACTTC.

The chain recombines TRBV12-3 or TRBV12-4 with TRBJ2-6, with no clear D. V lost 6 bases to trimming and J lost 0 bases, with 3 bases between them. The CDR3 has 13 amino acids. CDR3 sequence: CASSSSGANVLTF. The CDR3 region has the DNA TGTGCCAGCAGCTCCTCTGGGGCCAACGTCCTGACTTTC.

The chain combines TRBV11-2 with TRBJ1-1, with D maybe TRBD1 (6 bases). The CDR3 contains 16 residues. Germline values: CDR1 SGHAT, CDR2 FQNNGV. The V end was cut by 1 base, the J end by 1 base, with 13 bases between. The CDR3 protein is CASSLVSARGNTEAFF. The CDR3 DNA is TGTGCCAGCAGCTTAGTGAGCGCCAGGGGGAACACTGAAGCTTTCTTT.

The rearrangement uses TRBV13 and TRBJ1-1; no reliable D call. Trimming left V 5 bases short and J 1 base short, with 5 bases between. Per the germline V gene, CDR1 is PRHDT and CDR2 is FYEKMQ (reference sequence). This CDR3 is built from 12 residues. The CDR3 reads CASSLRNTEAFF. CDR3 in DNA: TGTGCCAGCAGCCTCAGGAACACTGAAGCTTTCTTT.

Concerning this clone: The sample holds other DNA sequences that translate to the same CDR3. The V and J genes are TRBV3-1 (or the pseudogene TRBV3-2) and TRBJ1-6; TRBD1 agrees at 7 bases. The CDR3 sequence is 13 residues long. Germline CDR1 and CDR2: LGHDT and YNNKEL (reference sequence). J lost 8 bases, V lost 2 bases, and 0 bases had no gene match. The CDR3 DNA follows: TGTGCCAGCAGCCAACAGGGGGATTCACCCCTCCACTTT. It yields the protein CASSQQGDSPLHF.

The chain joins TRBV7-3 to TRBJ1-1; a possible D gene is TRBD1 (6 bases). V gave up 4 bases and J gave up 6 bases, with 12 bases separating them. The CDR3 covers 13 residues. Germline CDR1 is SGHTA and CDR2 is FQGTGA. The CDR3 is CASSSTGIAEAFF. The DNA of the CDR3 is TGTGCCAGCAGCTCTACAGGGATCGCTGAAGCTTTCTTT.